Each of the 13 T cell receptor beta chains below was sequenced from the same sample in a study of T cells in tumors after PD-1 blockade. Using immunoSEQ multiplex PCR, the repertoire was profiled, and TCRdb retains in-frame clones only, with some absent. The data show about 60,000 clones, 74% seen once. The sequencing used PBMCs, collected after anti-PD-1 treatment. The receptor source for this set is a human donor with basal cell carcinoma.

CDR3 in DNA: TGCGCCAGCAGCTCGGGACAGGTGAACACTGAAGCTTTCTTT. Its translation: CASSSGQVNTEAFF. J is TRBJ1-1 and V is TRBV5-1; 8 positions agree with TRBD1. This CDR3 is 14 amino acids long. CDR1 is SGHRS and CDR2 is YFSETQ in the germline V gene. Germline trimming cut 3 bases from V and 0 bases from J; bases unmatched to any gene: 1.

The chain has TRBV7-2 and TRBJ2-1; TRBD1 is a possible D gene (5 bases). Germline CDR1 reads SGHTA; CDR2 reads FQGNSA. The CDR3 contains 14 residues. V lost 5 bases to trimming and J lost 5 bases, with 13 bases between them. The CDR3 is CASSPQDLNNEQFF. As DNA, the CDR3 is TGTGCCAGCAGCCCACAGGACCTTAACAATGAGCAGTTCTTC. Using reference TRBV7-2 and TRBJ2-1 for the parts outside the CDR3, the full variable domain is GAGVSQSPSNKVTEKGKDVELRCDPISGHTALYWYRQSLGQGLEFLIYFQGNSAPDKSGLPSDRFSAERTGGSVSTLTIQRTQQEDSAVYLCASSPQDLNNEQFFGPGTRLTVL.

This clone was recorded only once. The rearrangement uses TRBV10-2 and TRBJ2-7; possible D gene TRBD2, 5 bases. The V gene's germline CDR1 is WSHSY and CDR2 SAAADI. This CDR3 region has 15 residues. V lost 3 bases, J lost 4 bases, and 16 bases lay in between. The CDR3 nucleotides are TGCGCCAGCAGTGATATCGGGGTTGAGATGTACGAGCAGTACTTC. This encodes CASSDIGVEMYEQYF.

The V and J genes are TRBV14 and TRBJ1-2, with 9 positions matching TRBD1. Per germline, CDR1 SGHDN and CDR2 FVKESK. J was trimmed by 6 bases and V by 0 bases; bases with no gene match: 8. This CDR3 has 16 residues. For the CDR3, the DNA is TGTGCCAGCAGCCAAGAAAGACAGGGGGTTTTTGATGGCTACACCTTC. Translation gives CASSQERQGVFDGYTF.

The rearrangement joins TRBV7-2 to TRBJ2-7, with D possibly matching TRBD2 (6 bases). The CDR3 loop spans 13 amino acids. V was cut by 4 bases and J by 3 bases, with 10 bases left in between. Germline CDR1 is SGHTA and CDR2 is FQGNSA. The CDR3: CASSSSTSYEQYF. The CDR3 DNA is TGTGCCAGCAGCTCCTCGACTAGCTACGAGCAGTACTTC.

The chain has TRBV3-1 (or the pseudogene TRBV3-2) and TRBJ2-7, with D perhaps TRBD1 or TRBD2 (5 bases each). Germline CDR1 is LGHDT and CDR2 is YNNKEL (reference sequence). V was pared by 0 bases and J by 6 bases, with 9 bases between. The CDR3 loop spans 13 amino acids. The CDR3 DNA reads as TGTGCCAGCAGCCAAGAAGAGGGGCCCGAGCAGTACTTC. It specifies CASSQEEGPEQYF.

This clone was counted once. CDR3 sequence (DNA): TGTGCCAGCAGGCCTAGGACAGGGTATAATGAGCAGTTCTTC. This sequence encodes CASRPRTGYNEQFF. This rearrangement joins TRBV25-1 to TRBJ2-1, with 8 bases matching TRBD1. The V and J ends lost 6 bases and 7 bases, in that order; junction bases with no gene match: 8. The CDR3 length is 14 residues. Germline V lookup: CDR1 MGHDK, CDR2 SYGVNS.

To note about this clone: Other DNA sequences within the sample encode an identical CDR3. The chain is built from TRBV5-6 and TRBJ1-5; 9 positions match TRBD1. The germline V gene encodes CDR1 SGHDT and CDR2 YYEEEE. CDR3 size: 15 residues. V was clipped by 4 bases and J by 3 bases; unmatched bases: 5. CDR3 amino acids: CASSLTGGYNQPQHF. In nucleotides, the CDR3 is TGTGCCAGCAGCCTAACAGGGGGCTACAATCAGCCCCAGCATTTT.

This chain uses TRBV9 with TRBJ2-3; D is undetermined. The CDR3 sequence is 14 residues long. Germline V gene lookup returns CDR1 SGDLS and CDR2 YYNGEE. V lost 0 bases, J lost 2 bases, and 7 bases lay in between. Here the CDR3 reads CASSVAVDTDTQYF. In DNA form, the CDR3 reads TGTGCCAGCAGCGTAGCCGTCGACACAGATACGCAGTATTTT. The variable domain in full, completed from reference TRBV9 and TRBJ2-3, reads DSGVTQTPKHLITATGQRVTLRCSPRSGDLSVYWYQQSLDQGLQFLIQYYNGEERAKGNILERFSAQQFPDLHSELNLSSLELGDSALYFCASSVAVDTDTQYFGPGTRLTVL.

The chain joins TRBV7-8 to TRBJ1-5, with a possible D match to TRBD1 (5 bases). This CDR3 is built from 14 residues. Germline V gene data show CDR1 as SGHVS and CDR2 as FQNEAQ. Trimming cost V 1 base and J 4 bases, with 8 bases left between them. CDR3 bases: TGTGCCAGCAGCTTAGGACAGTTTAATCAGCCCCAGCATTTT. It translates to CASSLGQFNQPQHF.

This clone was counted a single time. CDR3 loop: CASSITSGPSYEQYF. The CDR3 DNA sequence: TGTGCCAGCAGCATTACTAGCGGGCCTTCCTACGAGCAGTACTTC. V and J are TRBV7-2 and TRBJ2-7, with TRBD2 identical over 9 bases. V dropped 5 bases and J dropped 1; count of bases not matched to a gene: 6. Germline values: CDR1 SGHTA, CDR2 FQGNSA. The CDR3 totals 15 residues.

As to this clone: Since a much larger clone is just one base distant, this may be a read error. Within the sample, other DNA sequences also encode this same CDR3. V and J are TRBV11-3 and TRBJ2-6; D could derive from TRBD1 or TRBD2 (5 bases each). This CDR3 is 16 amino acids long. The germline V gene has CDR1 SGHNT and CDR2 YENEEA. V was pared by 1 base and J by 4 bases, with 11 bases between. CDR3: CASSLGAGAGANVLTF. The CDR3 coding sequence is TGTGCCAGCAGCTTAGGGGCCGGGGCGGGGGCCAACGTCCTGACTTTC.

CDR3 coding DNA: TGTGCCAGCAGTGAAGTCAGGCGGAACACTGAAGCTTTCTTT. Translated: CASSEVRRNTEAFF. This chain uses TRBV2 with TRBJ1-1; no reliable D call. CDR3 length: 14 residues. The germline V and J ends were trimmed by 1 base and 1 base, with 7 bases remaining between them. The germline CDR1 and CDR2 sequences are SNHLY and FYNNEI.